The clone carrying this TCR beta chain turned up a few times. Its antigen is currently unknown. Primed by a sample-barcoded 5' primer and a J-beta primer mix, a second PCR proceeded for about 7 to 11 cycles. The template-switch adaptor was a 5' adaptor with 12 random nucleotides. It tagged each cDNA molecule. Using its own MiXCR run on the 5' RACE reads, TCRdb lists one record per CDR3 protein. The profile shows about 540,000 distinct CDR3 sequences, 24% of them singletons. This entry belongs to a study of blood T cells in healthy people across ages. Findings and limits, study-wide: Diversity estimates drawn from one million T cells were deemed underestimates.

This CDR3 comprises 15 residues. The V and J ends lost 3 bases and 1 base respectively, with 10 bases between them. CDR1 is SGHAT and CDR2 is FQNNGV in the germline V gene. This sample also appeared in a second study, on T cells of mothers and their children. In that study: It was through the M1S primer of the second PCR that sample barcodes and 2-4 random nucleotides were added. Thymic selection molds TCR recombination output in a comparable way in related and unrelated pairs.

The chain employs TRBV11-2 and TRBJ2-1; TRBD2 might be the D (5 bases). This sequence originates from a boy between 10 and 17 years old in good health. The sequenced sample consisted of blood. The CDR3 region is CASSFPSGSYNEQFF. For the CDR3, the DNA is TGTGCCAGCAGCTTCCCAAGCGGATCCTACAATGAGCAGTTCTTC.